This record looks at one TCR beta chain sequence and its context. The data derive from a study of T cell responses to AZD1222 COVID-19 vaccine. CDR3 size: 15 residues. Germline V CDR1 and CDR2: LNHDA, SQIVND (reference sequence). The V end lost 8 bases, the J end lost 0 bases, and 14 bases lay between the germline ends. The protocol was immunoSEQ multiplex PCR, while the TCRdb copy is restricted to in-frame clones and leaves out a portion. The repertoire holds approximately 67,000 clones, with 84% as singletons. The sample consisted of peripheral blood, taken on day 0 of AZD1222 vaccination. The receptor was isolated from an adult in good health. The chain has TRBV19 and TRBJ1-5, with D perhaps TRBD1 (6 bases). CDR3 coding DNA: TGTGCCAGTGTGGGGGCCATTGATAGCAATCAGCCCCAGCATTTT. Residues: CASVGAIDSNQPQHF. The entire variable domain, with the rest obtained from reference TRBV19 and TRBJ1-5, is as follows: DGGITQSPKYLFRKEGQNVTLSCEQNLNHDAMYWYRQDPGQGLRLIYYSQIVNDFQKGDIAEGYSVSREKKESFPLTVTSAQKNPTAFYLCASVGAIDSNQPQHFGDGTRLSIL.